In this sample, the clone carrying this T cell receptor beta chain turned up once. Antigen unknown. Sequenced by immunoSEQ multiplex PCR; TCRdb stores in-frame clones only, minus some. The data contain about 430,000 clones, about nine tenths of them singletons. The data derive from a study of Ad26.COV2.S vaccination and SARS-CoV-2 variants. The V end was cut by 2 bases, the J end by 4 bases, with 11 bases between. This CDR3 has 14 amino acids. Germline CDR1 and CDR2: SGHAT and FQNNGV. Treatment indicated: roughly 20 received Ad26.COV2.S at low or high dose, single or two shots; roughly five received placebo; per-sample allocation not given. Following the first vaccine or placebo injection, samples were taken on day 63. An adult aged 18-55 years in Boston served as the donor. Study results and caveats: Vaccinated individuals (as opposed to placebo recipients) had higher spike-specific TCR breadth. Spike-specific CD8+ and CD4+ T cell responses reportedly showed substantial breadth after vaccination.

The source material was peripheral blood, sampled in a trial of Ad26.COV2.S vaccine versus placebo. The chain couples TRBV11-2 to TRBJ1-1, with a tentative D call TRBD1 (5 bases). This TCR derives from a person aged 18-60 years who received the Ad26.COV2.S COVID-19 vaccine or a placebo. CDR3 sequence reads: CASSLSTGGTEAFF. The CDR3, as DNA: TGTGCCAGCAGCTTATCAACAGGCGGCACTGAAGCTTTCTTT.